The clone carrying this T cell receptor (beta chain) qualifies as medium-sized. Its antigen is not known. Patients had received no treatment of any kind before thyroid surgery. The sample belongs to a study of metastatic and nonmetastatic thyroid tumors. At the level of the study: Repertoires from blood and tumor or nodule tissue of malignant and benign thyroid patients were compared.

In the source study's methods: It was from CDR3 differences across clinicopathological groups that a distant-metastasis classifier for papillary thyroid cancer was built. TCRdb reprocessed the PCR reads via MiXCR. For this entry, the V and J calls and clone size follow TCRdb and not the study's own pipeline. Of around 20,000 clones in the sample, roughly a third were seen once. The study, taken as a whole, reports: Significantly greater TCR beta diversity was reportedly found in malignant thyroid tumors than in benign nodules (in blood and tumor).

The CDR3 consists of 14 residues. Trimming took 0 bases from V and 5 from J; bases not matched to a gene: 4. Looked up from germline, CDR1 is SGHRS and CDR2 is YFSETQ. This clonotype was sampled from a female donor with papillary thyroid cancer or a benign thyroid nodule (not recorded which). Some clones in this sample may be carry-over from other donors' samples. This chain uses TRBV5-1 with TRBJ2-7; 8 nucleotides align to TRBD1. The sample comprised blood. The CDR3 nucleotides are TGCGCCAGCAGCTTGGCAGGGGGCAATGACGAGCAGTACTTC. Translating it yields CASSLAGGNDEQYF.